This is a list of T cell receptor beta chains from one sample in a study of CD8 T cells in ankylosing spondylitis. TCRdb reprocessed the 5' RACE reads via MiXCR and lists one record per CDR3 protein. The data hold almost 30,000 distinct CDR3 sequences, with roughly 5.3% observed a single time. The sample consisted of blood, either unsorted or a sorted T cell fraction (not recorded which). The source of these receptors is a female donor with ankylosing spondylitis or in good health (not recorded which). Both conserved end residues are part of each CDR3. D genes are given only for firm matches. Some rows mark clone size as missing; the rest say once, few, many or name a class of expanded clone.

clone size: -
D gene: TRBD1
V gene: TRBV9
J gene: TRBJ2-7
CDR3 protein: CASSALSGTGLGEQYF
CDR3 DNA: TGTGCCAGCAGCGCACTATCCGGGACAGGGTTAGGGGAGCAGTACTTC

clone size: few
D gene: -
V gene: TRBV9
J gene: TRBJ2-2
CDR3 protein: CASSVDERQTGELFF
CDR3 DNA: TGTGCCAGCAGCGTAGATGAGCGGCAAACCGGGGAGCTGTTTTTT

clone size: many
D gene: -
V gene: TRBV9
J gene: TRBJ1-3
CDR3 protein: CASSVADSNTIYF
CDR3 DNA: TGTGCCAGCAGCGTGGCAGACTCAAACACCATATATTTT

clone size: medium-sized
D gene: -
V gene: TRBV9
J gene: TRBJ2-1
CDR3 protein: CASSVATSGGTGSYNEQFF
CDR3 DNA: TGTGCCAGCAGCGTAGCTACCTCCGGGGGAACGGGGTCCTACAATGAGCAGTTCTTC

clone size: few
D gene: TRBD2
V gene: TRBV9
J gene: TRBJ2-3
CDR3 protein: CASSWGTSGNSQYF
CDR3 DNA: TGTGCCAGCAGCTGGGGGACTAGCGGGAACTCGCAGTATTTT

clone size: many
D gene: -
V gene: TRBV9
J gene: TRBJ2-5
CDR3 protein: CASSVGYTQETQYF
CDR3 DNA: TGTGCCAGCAGCGTAGGCTACACCCAAGAGACCCAGTACTTC

clone size: many
D gene: -
V gene: TRBV9
J gene: TRBJ1-4
CDR3 protein: CAIHPRGRGTNEKLFF
CDR3 DNA: TGTGCCATCCACCCAAGGGGAAGGGGAACTAATGAAAAACTGTTTTTT

clone size: many
D gene: TRBD2
V gene: TRBV9
J gene: TRBJ2-1
CDR3 protein: CASSPVFSGRVNEQFF
CDR3 DNA: TGTGCCAGCAGCCCCGTTTTTAGCGGGAGGGTCAATGAGCAGTTCTTC

clone size: many
D gene: -
V gene: TRBV9
J gene: TRBJ1-4
CDR3 protein: CASSRSPDEKLFF
CDR3 DNA: TGTGCCAGCAGCAGAAGTCCGGATGAAAAACTGTTTTTT

clone size: medium-sized
D gene: -
V gene: TRBV9
J gene: TRBJ2-7
CDR3 protein: CASSVEQGGYEQYF
CDR3 DNA: TGTGCCAGCAGCGTCGAGCAGGGGGGGTACGAGCAGTACTTC